The 6 T cell receptor beta chains given below trace back to one sample, sequenced in a study of tumour-infiltrating T cells in Burkitt lymphoma. The table came from immunoSEQ multiplex PCR; TCRdb's copy has only in-frame clones and leaves some out. The table includes about 430 clones, roughly 90% detected once. The specimen was tumor tissue. All receptors come from a human donor with Burkitt lymphoma.

A single count supports this clone. Here the CDR3 reads CASSQGILGYGYTF. CDR3 coding DNA: TGTGCCAGCAGCCAGGGGATACTAGGCTATGGCTACACCTTC. V and J are TRBV14 and TRBJ1-2, with D uncertain. CDR3 length: 14 residues. With 3 bases removed from V and 4 bases from J, the gap between germline ends came to 12 bases. From germline, CDR1 is SGHDN and CDR2 FVKESK.

V gene TRBV5-5 combines with J gene TRBJ2-2; TRBD1 aligns across 8 bases. Losses at the gene ends were 1 base for V and 4 bases for J; bases not matched to a gene: 3. The CDR3 length is 15 residues. The germline gives CDR1 SGHKS, CDR2 YYEKEE (reference sequence). The CDR3 DNA follows: TGTGCCAGCAGCTTGCGGACAGGGTTCACCGGGGAGCTGTTTTTT. This sequence encodes CASSLRTGFTGELFF.

V usage is TRBV29-1 and J usage is TRBJ2-1; 14 positions match TRBD2. The germline gives CDR1 SQVTM, CDR2 ANQGSEA. Trimming removed 8 bases from V and 8 bases from J; junction bases left unmatched: 14. This CDR3 has 16 residues. The CDR3 protein is CSTSGTSGRGIDEQFF. The CDR3 region has the DNA TGCAGCACCTCCGGGACTAGCGGGAGAGGAATCGATGAGCAGTTCTTC.

The CDR3 is CASSLGAGSGEAFF. Written as DNA, the CDR3 is TGTGCCAGCAGCTTAGGTGCAGGGTCGGGCGAAGCTTTCTTT. This sequence joins TRBV7-9 and TRBJ1-1; D perhaps matches TRBD1 (5 bases). Trimming removed 1 base from V and 8 bases from J, with 14 bases in between. This CDR3 contains 14 residues. From germline, CDR1 is SEHNR and CDR2 FQNEAQ (reference sequence).

The chain employs TRBV5-4 and TRBJ1-3; D is unresolved. The V gene lost 0 bases and the J gene lost 4 bases, with 11 bases spanning the gap. This CDR3 has 15 residues. Looked up from germline, CDR1 is SGHNT and CDR2 is YYREEE (reference sequence). CDR3: CASSLDLGKGNTIYF. CDR3 in DNA: TGTGCCAGCAGCTTGGATCTGGGGAAGGGAAACACCATATATTTT.

This clone was seen only once. In nucleotides, the CDR3 is TGCGCCAGCCAAACGGTTCGAAAGACCTATGGCTACACCTTC. Its translation is CASQTVRKTYGYTF. The rearrangement uses TRBV5-1 and TRBJ1-2; D is unresolved. V lost 7 bases and J lost 4, with 17 bases in between. CDR1 and CDR2 from the germline V gene are SGHRS and YFSETQ. The CDR3 is 14 amino acids.